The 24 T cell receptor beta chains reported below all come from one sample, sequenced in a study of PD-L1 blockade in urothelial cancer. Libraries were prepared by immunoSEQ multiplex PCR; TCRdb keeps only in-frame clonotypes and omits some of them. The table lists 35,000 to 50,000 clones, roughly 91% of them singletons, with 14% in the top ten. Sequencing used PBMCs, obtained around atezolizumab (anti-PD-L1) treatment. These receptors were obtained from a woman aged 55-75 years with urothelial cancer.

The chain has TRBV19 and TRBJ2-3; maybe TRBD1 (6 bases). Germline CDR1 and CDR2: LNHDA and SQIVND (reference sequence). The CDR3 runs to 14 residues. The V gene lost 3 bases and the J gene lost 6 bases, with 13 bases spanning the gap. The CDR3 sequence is CASSMTGLADTQYF. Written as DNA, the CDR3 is TGTGCCAGTAGTATGACAGGATTGGCGGATACGCAGTATTTT.

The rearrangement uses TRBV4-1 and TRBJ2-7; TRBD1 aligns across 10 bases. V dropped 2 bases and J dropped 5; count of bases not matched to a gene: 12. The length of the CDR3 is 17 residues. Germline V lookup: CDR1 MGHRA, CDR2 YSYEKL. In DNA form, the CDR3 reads TGCGCCAGCAGCCAAATAAGTATGAGGGACAGGGGCCACGAGCAGTACTTC. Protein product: CASSQISMRDRGHEQYF.

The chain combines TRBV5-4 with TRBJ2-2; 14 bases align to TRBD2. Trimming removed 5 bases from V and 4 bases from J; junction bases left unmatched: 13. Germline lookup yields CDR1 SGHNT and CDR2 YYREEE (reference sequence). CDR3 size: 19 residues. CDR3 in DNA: TGTGCCAGCAGATCCGGGACTAGCGGGGGACCATCTGGCACCGGGGAGCTGTTTTTT. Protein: CASRSGTSGGPSGTGELFF.

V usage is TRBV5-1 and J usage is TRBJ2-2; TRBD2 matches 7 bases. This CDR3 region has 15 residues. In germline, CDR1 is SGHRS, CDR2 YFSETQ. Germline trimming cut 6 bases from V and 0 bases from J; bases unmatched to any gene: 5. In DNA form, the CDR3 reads TGCGCCAGCACCTCCAGCGGGGCGAACACCGGGGAGCTGTTTTTT. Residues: CASTSSGANTGELFF.

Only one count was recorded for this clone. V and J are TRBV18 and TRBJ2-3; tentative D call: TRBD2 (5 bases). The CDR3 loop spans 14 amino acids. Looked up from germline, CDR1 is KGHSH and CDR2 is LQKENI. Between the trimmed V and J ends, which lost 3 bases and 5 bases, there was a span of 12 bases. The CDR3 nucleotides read TGTGCCAGCTCACCTACGAAGCGGCGAGATACGCAGTATTTT. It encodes CASSPTKRRDTQYF.

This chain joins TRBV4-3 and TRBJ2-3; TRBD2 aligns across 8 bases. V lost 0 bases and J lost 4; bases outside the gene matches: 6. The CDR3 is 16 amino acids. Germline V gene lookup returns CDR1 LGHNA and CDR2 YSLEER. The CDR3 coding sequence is TGCGCCAGCAGCCAAGAAGTAGCGGGAATTGCAGATACGCAGTATTTT. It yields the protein CASSQEVAGIADTQYF.

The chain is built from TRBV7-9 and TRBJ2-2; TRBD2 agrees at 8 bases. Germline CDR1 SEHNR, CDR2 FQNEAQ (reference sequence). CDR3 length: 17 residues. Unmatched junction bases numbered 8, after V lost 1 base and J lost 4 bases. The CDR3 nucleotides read TGTGCCAGCAGCTTAGGATCTAGCGGGTTCACCACCGGGGAGCTGTTTTTT. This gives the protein CASSLGSSGFTTGELFF.

This CDR3 is CASSFQVRQGINEQFF. The CDR3 bases are TGTGCCAGCAGTTTTCAGGTGCGACAGGGGATCAATGAGCAGTTCTTC. The V and J genes are TRBV27 and TRBJ2-1; 8 bases are shared with TRBD1. The CDR3 consists of 16 residues. Germline trimming cut 3 bases from V and 6 bases from J; bases unmatched to any gene: 10. Germline CDR1 MNHEY, CDR2 SMNVEV (reference sequence).

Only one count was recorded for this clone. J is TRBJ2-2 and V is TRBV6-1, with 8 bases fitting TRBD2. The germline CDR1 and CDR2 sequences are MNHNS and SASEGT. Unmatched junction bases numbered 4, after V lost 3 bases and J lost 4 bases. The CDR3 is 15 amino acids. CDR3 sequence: CASSDWLAGTGELFF. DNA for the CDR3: TGTGCCAGCAGTGACTGGCTAGCGGGCACCGGGGAGCTGTTTTTT.

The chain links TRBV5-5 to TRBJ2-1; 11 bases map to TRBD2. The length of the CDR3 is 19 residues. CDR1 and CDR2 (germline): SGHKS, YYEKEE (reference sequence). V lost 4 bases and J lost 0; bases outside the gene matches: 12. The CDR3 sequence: CASSKATSGALSSYNEQFF. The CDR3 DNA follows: TGTGCCAGCAGCAAGGCGACTAGCGGGGCCCTAAGCTCCTACAATGAGCAGTTCTTC.

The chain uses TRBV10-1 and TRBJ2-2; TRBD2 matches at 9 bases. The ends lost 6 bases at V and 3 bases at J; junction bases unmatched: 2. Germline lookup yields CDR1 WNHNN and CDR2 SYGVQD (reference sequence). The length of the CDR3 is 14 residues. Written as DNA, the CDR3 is TGCGCCAGCAGACTAGCGGGCGACACCGGGGAGCTGTTTTTT. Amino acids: CASRLAGDTGELFF.

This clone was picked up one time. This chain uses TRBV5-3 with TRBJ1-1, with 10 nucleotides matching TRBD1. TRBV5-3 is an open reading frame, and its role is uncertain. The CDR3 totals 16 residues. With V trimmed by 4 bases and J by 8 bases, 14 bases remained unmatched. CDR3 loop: CARSRLPGTGASEAFF. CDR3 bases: TGTGCCAGAAGCCGACTCCCCGGGACAGGGGCCAGCGAAGCTTTCTTT.

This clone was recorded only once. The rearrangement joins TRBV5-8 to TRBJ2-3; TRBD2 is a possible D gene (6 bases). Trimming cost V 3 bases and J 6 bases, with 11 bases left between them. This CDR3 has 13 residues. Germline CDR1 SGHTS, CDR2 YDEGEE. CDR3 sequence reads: CASSWGVRDTQYF. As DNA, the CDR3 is TGTGCCAGCAGCTGGGGGGTGAGGGATACGCAGTATTTT.

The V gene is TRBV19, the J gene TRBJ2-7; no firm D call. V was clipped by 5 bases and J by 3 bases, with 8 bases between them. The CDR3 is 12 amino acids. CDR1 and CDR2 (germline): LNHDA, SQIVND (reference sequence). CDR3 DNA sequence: TGTGCCAGTAGTTCGGCAGGCTACGAGCAGTACTTC. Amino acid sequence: CASSSAGYEQYF.

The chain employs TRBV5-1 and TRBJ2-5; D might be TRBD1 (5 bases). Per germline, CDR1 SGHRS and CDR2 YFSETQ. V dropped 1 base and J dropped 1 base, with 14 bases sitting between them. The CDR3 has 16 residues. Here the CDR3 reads CASSLFRGRSQETQYF. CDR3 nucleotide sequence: TGCGCCAGCAGCTTGTTTAGGGGCAGGAGCCAAGAGACCCAGTACTTC.

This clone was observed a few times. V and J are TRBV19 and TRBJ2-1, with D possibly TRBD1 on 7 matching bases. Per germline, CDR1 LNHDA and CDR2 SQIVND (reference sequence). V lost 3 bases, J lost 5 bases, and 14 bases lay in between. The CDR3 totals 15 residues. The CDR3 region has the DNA TGTGCCAGTAGTATGGAGGGGGCTGGGAACAATGAGCAGTTCTTC. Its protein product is CASSMEGAGNNEQFF.

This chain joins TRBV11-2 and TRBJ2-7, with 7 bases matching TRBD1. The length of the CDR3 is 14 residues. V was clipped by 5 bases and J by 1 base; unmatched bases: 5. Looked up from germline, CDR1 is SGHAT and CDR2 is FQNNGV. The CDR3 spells CASSTYRGSYEQYF. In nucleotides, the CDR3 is TGTGCCAGCAGCACCTACAGGGGATCCTACGAGCAGTACTTC.

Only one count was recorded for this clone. The CDR3 protein is CASSLTGDPLTELFF. CDR3 DNA: TGCGCCAGCAGCTTGACGGGGGACCCGCTGACGGAGCTGTTTTTT. This chain uses TRBV5-1 with TRBJ2-2; the D gene is possibly TRBD2 (6 bases). V lost 1 base to trimming and J lost 10 bases, with 17 bases between them. This CDR3 contains 15 residues. Germline V CDR1 and CDR2: SGHRS, YFSETQ. The variable domain in full, with the rest retrieved from reference TRBV5-1 and TRBJ2-2, is KAGVTQTPRYLIKTRGQQVTLSCSPISGHRSVSWYQQTPGQGLQFLFEYFSETQRNKGNFPGRFSGRQFSNSRSEMNVSTLELGDSALYLCASSLTGDPLTELFFGEGSRLTVL.

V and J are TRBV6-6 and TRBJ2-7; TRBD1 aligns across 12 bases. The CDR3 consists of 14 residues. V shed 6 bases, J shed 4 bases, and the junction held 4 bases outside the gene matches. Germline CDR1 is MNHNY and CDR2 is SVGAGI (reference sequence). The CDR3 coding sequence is TGTGCCAGCAGGTGGGACAGGGGGCTTTACGAGCAGTACTTC. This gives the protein CASRWDRGLYEQYF.

The CDR3 coding sequence is TGTGCCAGCAGCTTGGATAGCCGCGGGGAGCTGTTTTTT. It yields the protein CASSLDSRGELFF. This chain uses TRBV5-4 with TRBJ2-2; D is uncertain. CDR3 length: 13 residues. Trimming pared 0 bases from V and 7 bases from J, leaving 7 bases between. In germline, CDR1 is SGHNT, CDR2 YYREEE (reference sequence).

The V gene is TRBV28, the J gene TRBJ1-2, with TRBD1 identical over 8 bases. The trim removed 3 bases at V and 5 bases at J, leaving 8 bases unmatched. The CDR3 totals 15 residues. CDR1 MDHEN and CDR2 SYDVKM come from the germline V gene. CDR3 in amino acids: CASSFPRGQGYGYTF. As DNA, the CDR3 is TGTGCCAGCAGTTTCCCCCGCGGACAGGGATATGGCTACACCTTC.

The CDR3 region is CATSRTRHVVLADTQYF. DNA of the CDR3: TGTGCCACCAGCAGAACCCGCCACGTAGTACTCGCAGATACGCAGTATTTT. This chain connects TRBV15 to TRBJ2-3, with D uncertain. CDR1 and CDR2 from the germline V gene are LNHNV and YYDKDF (reference sequence). Trimming removed 2 bases at V and 4 bases at J, with 19 bases between. This CDR3 has 17 amino acids.

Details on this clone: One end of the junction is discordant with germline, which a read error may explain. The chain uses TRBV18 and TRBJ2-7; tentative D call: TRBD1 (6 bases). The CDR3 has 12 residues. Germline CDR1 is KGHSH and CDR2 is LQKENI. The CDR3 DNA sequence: TGTGCCAGTTCACCAACAGGGAACGAGCAGTACTTC. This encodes CASSPTGNEQYF. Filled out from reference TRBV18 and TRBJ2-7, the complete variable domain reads NAGVMQNPRHLVRRRGQEARLRCSPMKGHSHVYWYRQLPEEGLKFMVYLQKENIIDESGMPKERFSAEFPKEGPSILRIQQVVRGDSAAYFCASSPTGNEQYFGPGTRLTVT.

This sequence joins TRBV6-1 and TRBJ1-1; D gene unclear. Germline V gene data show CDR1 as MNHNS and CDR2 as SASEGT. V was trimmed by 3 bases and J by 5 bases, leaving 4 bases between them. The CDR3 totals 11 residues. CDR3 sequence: CASSDVTEAFF. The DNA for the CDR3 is TGTGCCAGCAGTGATGTAACTGAAGCTTTCTTT.